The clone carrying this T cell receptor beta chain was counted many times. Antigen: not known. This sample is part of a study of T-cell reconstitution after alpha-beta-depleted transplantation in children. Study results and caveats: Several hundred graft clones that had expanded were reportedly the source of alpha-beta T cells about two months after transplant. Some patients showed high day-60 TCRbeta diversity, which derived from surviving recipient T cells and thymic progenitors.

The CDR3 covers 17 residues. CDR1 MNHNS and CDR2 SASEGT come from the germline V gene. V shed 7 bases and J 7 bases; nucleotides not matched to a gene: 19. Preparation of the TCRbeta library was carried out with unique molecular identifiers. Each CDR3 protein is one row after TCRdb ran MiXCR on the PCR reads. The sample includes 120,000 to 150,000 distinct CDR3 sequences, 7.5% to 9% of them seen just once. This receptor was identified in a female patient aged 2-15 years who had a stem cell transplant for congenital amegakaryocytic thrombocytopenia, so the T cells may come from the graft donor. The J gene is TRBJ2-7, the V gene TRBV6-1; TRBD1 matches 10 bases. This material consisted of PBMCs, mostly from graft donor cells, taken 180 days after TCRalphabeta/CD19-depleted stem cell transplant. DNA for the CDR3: TGTGCCAGCACCATTACCGGAACCGGGACAGGGGTTGATGAGCAGTACTTC. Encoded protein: CASTITGTGTGVDEQYF.